These T cell receptor beta chains were read from a single sample in a study of blood T cell repertoires in COVID-19. Method: immunoSEQ multiplex PCR; TCRdb's copy keeps in-frame clones and lacks some. The table records roughly 180,000 clones, roughly nine tenths of them present only once. The sequencing input was peripheral blood. Receptors originate from a man in his 70s with active or convalescent COVID-19. Each CDR3 is given with its conserved first and last residue. The D gene is left open where the match is weak. The size of a clone is reported for some rows only, either as once, few or many, or as a class for expanded clones.

size,V,J,D,DNA,CDR3
NA,TRBV19,TRBJ1-2,TRBD1,TGTGCCAGTAGTATTCGGACAGGGCGGGCCTATGGCTACACCTTC,CASSIRTGRAYGYTF
once,TRBV5-6,TRBJ2-3,TRBD2,TGTGCCAGCAGCTTGCGGGGACTAGCGGGAGTAGCAGATACGCAGTATTTT,CASSLRGLAGVADTQYF
NA,TRBV27,TRBJ2-3,NA,TGTGCCAGCAGTCCCCCGGTCACAGATACGCAGTATTTT,CASSPPVTDTQYF
few,TRBV7-9,TRBJ1-2,TRBD1,TGTGCCAGCAGCAACAACAGGGGGATCTACTATGGCTACACCTTC,CASSNNRGIYYGYTF
NA,TRBV5-6,TRBJ2-7,TRBD1,TGTGCCAGCAGCTTAATTCCTGGGACAGGAGACTACGAGCAGTACTTC,CASSLIPGTGDYEQYF
once,TRBV19,TRBJ2-5,NA,TGTGCCACCTCAGGGGGGATCCAAGAGACCCAGTACTTC,CATSGGIQETQYF
NA,TRBV5-5,TRBJ1-3,NA,TGTGCCAGCAGCTTTCCCAGTGGAAACACCATATATTTT,CASSFPSGNTIYF
NA,TRBV3-1/TRBV3-2,TRBJ2-3,NA,TGTGCCAGCAGCCAAGATTTACGGGGGAGCACAGATACGCAGTATTTT,CASSQDLRGSTDTQYF
NA,TRBV10-3,TRBJ1-1,TRBD1,TGTGCCATCAATCCCGGACAGGGCCACACTGAAGCTTTCTTT,CAINPGQGHTEAFF
NA,TRBV5-8,TRBJ1-3,NA,TGTGCCAGCAGCTTGGAGGTGCGGGGGGTCTTTGGAAACACCATATATTTT,CASSLEVRGVFGNTIYF
NA,TRBV5-1,TRBJ2-7,TRBD2,TGCGCCAGCAGCTTGGCGCCTAGCGGTGCCTACGAGCAGTACTTC,CASSLAPSGAYEQYF
NA,TRBV7-8,TRBJ2-7,NA,TGTGCCAGCAGCATTAATAGGGGGAGCTACGAGCAGTACTTC,CASSINRGSYEQYF
NA,TRBV6-6,TRBJ1-3,NA,TGTGCCAGCAGTCTTGGGGGGGGTTCGGGAAACACCATATATTTT,CASSLGGGSGNTIYF
NA,TRBV6-6,TRBJ2-2,TRBD1,TGTGCCAGCACCGAAGAAGGGGGCCGTGTCACCGGGGAGCTGTTTTTT,CASTEEGGRVTGELFF
NA,TRBV9,TRBJ2-7,NA,TGTGCCAGCAGCCGTAGCGACTCCTACGAGCAGTACTTC,CASSRSDSYEQYF
NA,TRBV7-2,TRBJ2-5,NA,TGTGCCAGCAGCATCGGGAGTACCCAAGAGACCCAGTACTTC,CASSIGSTQETQYF
few,TRBV15,TRBJ2-1,NA,TGTGCCACCAGCAGCATACAGGGCAATGAGCAGTTCTTC,CATSSIQGNEQFF
NA,TRBV4-3,TRBJ2-5,NA,TGCGCCAGCAGCCAAGGACAGGCGTCAGAAGAGACCCAGTACTTC,CASSQGQASEETQYF
NA,TRBV25-1,TRBJ1-6,NA,TGTGCCAGCAGTAGTCGGGGTAAAGCCGATTCACCCCTCCACTTT,CASSSRGKADSPLHF
NA,TRBV19,TRBJ1-1,NA,TGTGCCAGCTCCCACAGGCCGATCACTGAAGCTTTCTTT,CASSHRPITEAFF
once,TRBV19,TRBJ1-4,NA,TGTGCCAGTAGTATGATCGGGGTTGAAAAACTGTTTTTT,CASSMIGVEKLFF
NA,TRBV5-1,TRBJ1-1,TRBD1,TGCGCCAGCAACAGGGGGCCCGACACTGAAGCTTTCTTT,CASNRGPDTEAFF
NA,TRBV28,TRBJ1-2,NA,TGTGCCAGCAGTCCCACAGGGATTTATGGCTACACCTTC,CASSPTGIYGYTF
NA,TRBV28,TRBJ2-1,NA,TGTGCCAGCGACTCGAACTATATCCCCATTTCCCCCAATGAGCAGTTCTTC,CASDSNYIPISPNEQFF
NA,TRBV28,TRBJ2-1,TRBD2,TGTGCCAGCAGTCCCGGAGGGACTAGGGGATTCAATGAGCAGTTCTTC,CASSPGGTRGFNEQFF